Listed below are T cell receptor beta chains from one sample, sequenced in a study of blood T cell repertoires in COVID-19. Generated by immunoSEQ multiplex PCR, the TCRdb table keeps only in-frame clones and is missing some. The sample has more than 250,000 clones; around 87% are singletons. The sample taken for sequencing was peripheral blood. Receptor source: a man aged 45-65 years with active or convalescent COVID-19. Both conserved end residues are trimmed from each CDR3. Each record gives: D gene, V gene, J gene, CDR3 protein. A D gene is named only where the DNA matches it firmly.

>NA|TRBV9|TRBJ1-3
ASSVGILASGNTIY
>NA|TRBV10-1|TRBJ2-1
ASSVGGAHNEQF
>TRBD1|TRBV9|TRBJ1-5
ASSDRTGRLQPQH
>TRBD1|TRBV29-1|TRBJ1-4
SVDRGEKLF
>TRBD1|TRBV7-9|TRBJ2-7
ASRDSSSYEQY
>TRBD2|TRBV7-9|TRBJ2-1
ASSLGPRLAGGPYNEQF
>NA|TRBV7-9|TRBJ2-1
ASSLAMGSSYNEQF
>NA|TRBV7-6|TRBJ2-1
ASSSRRDSNEQF
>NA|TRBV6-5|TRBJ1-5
ASSYSAGYNQPQH
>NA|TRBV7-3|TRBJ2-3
ASSFSGGVADTQY
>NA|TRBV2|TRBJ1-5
ASSEGAHQPQH
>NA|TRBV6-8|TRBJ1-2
ASSYSVGGWCYGYT
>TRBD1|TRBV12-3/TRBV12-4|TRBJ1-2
ASSLGQGYGYT
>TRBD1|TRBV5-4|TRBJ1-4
ASSLGGRTGDEKLF
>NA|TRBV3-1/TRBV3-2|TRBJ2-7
ASSQESQTSSYEQY
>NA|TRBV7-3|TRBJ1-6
ASSSGQSPNSPLH
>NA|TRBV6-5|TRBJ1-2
ASSYAGAEGYT
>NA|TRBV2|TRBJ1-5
ASSEQGLPHQPQH
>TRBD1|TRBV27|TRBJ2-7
ASSFQDRKYEQY
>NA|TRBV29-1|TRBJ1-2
SVVEGGGGYT
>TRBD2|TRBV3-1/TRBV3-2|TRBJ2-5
ASSGLALEQETQY
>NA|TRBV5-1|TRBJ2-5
ASSLAFGAETQY
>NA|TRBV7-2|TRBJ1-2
ASSLVTTAGDGYT
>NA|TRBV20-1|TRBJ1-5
SASPGAGAIKFNQPQH
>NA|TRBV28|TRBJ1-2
ASRGALNYGYT
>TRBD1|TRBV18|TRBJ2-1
ASSPSQGVAGWTYNEQF